This TCR beta chain emerged from a study of early T cells in non-severe SARS-CoV-2 infection. Study-wide background: Unpaired chains resulted from sequencing bulk RNA of unsorted whole blood.

Note on this clonotype: The antigen is not known.

Study observations and caveats: VDJdb matching favored anti-spike CD8 responses, missing private and CD4 specificities.

Germline assignment: CDR1 SGDLS and CDR2 YYNGEE. Trimming cost V 6 bases and J 2 bases; bases outside gene matches: 4. The CDR3 has 14 residues. TCRdb recomputed calls from the 5' RACE reads with MiXCR, one row per CDR3 protein. There are around 99,000 distinct CDR3 sequences in the sample; around 10% occur only once, and approximately 8.1% lies in the top ten. What was sequenced was whole blood. This TCR was sampled from an adult who was a healthcare worker with PCR-confirmed SARS-CoV-2 infection or an uninfected control (not recorded which). The chain links TRBV9 to TRBJ2-1; 8 nucleotides align to TRBD2. CDR3 sequence reads: CASTPGGAYNEQFF. As DNA, the CDR3 is TGTGCCAGCACCCCGGGAGGGGCCTACAATGAGCAGTTCTTC.